The 10 T cell receptor beta chains below were found in one sample sequenced in a study of T-cell reconstitution after alpha-beta-depleted transplantation in children. Unique molecular identifiers were incorporated into the prepared TCRbeta library. From the PCR reads, TCRdb called clonotypes with MiXCR, one entry per CDR3 protein. The data hold approximately 190,000 distinct CDR3 sequences, with approximately 8.4% observed a single time. The source was PBMCs, mostly from graft donor cells, collected 360 days after TCRalphabeta/CD19-depleted stem cell transplant. The receptors here all came from a male patient aged 2 to 9 who had a stem cell transplant for acute myeloid leukemia, so the T cells may come from the graft donor.

This clonotype appeared many times. This chain connects TRBV12-3 or TRBV12-4 to TRBJ2-1; 9 bases agree with TRBD2. Trimming removed 1 base from V and 2 bases from J; junction bases left unmatched: 3. The CDR3 sequence is 16 residues long. Written as DNA, the CDR3 is TGTGCCAGCAGTTTAGGCGGGGGGGGCACCTACAATGAGCAGTTCTTC. Translation: CASSLGGGGTYNEQFF.

This chain links TRBV4-1 with TRBJ2-5; D is perhaps TRBD2 (6 bases). CDR1 MGHRA and CDR2 YSYEKL come from the germline V gene. The CDR3 has 15 amino acids. The germline V and J ends were trimmed by 4 bases and 2 bases, with 14 bases remaining between them. The CDR3 here is CASSLPGRRQETQYF. CDR3 bases: TGCGCCAGCAGCCTCCCCGGGAGAAGACAAGAGACCCAGTACTTC.

Ten or more counts support this clonotype. The chain is built from TRBV9 and TRBJ2-3; tentative D call: TRBD2 (6 bases). CDR3 length equals 15 residues. Germline CDR1 is SGDLS and CDR2 is YYNGEE. Trimming shortened V by 3 bases and J by 2 bases, and 13 bases separated the two germline ends. The CDR3 region has the DNA TGTGCCAGCAGCGCCCAGCTAGCGTCCACAGATACGCAGTATTTT. It translates to CASSAQLASTDTQYF. The whole variable domain, remainder taken from reference TRBV9 and TRBJ2-3, is DSGVTQTPKHLITATGQRVTLRCSPRSGDLSVYWYQQSLDQGLQFLIQYYNGEERAKGNILERFSAQQFPDLHSELNLSSLELGDSALYFCASSAQLASTDTQYFGPGTRLTVL.

This clonotype was detected ten times or more. The V call is TRBV12-3 or TRBV12-4, the J call TRBJ2-3; D remains unclear. Trimming removed 5 bases at V and 2 bases at J, with 17 bases between. The CDR3 covers 16 residues. The CDR3 loop is CASSVLGAGFTDTQYF. DNA of the CDR3: TGTGCCAGCAGTGTCCTCGGTGCAGGCTTCACAGATACGCAGTATTTT.

In its sample, this clonotype was seen many times. This rearrangement joins TRBV12-3 or TRBV12-4 to TRBJ2-5, with D possibly called TRBD1 or TRBD2 (5 bases each). The CDR3 has 14 amino acids. Trimming removed 4 bases at V and 8 bases at J, with 17 bases between. CDR3 nucleotides: TGTGCCAGCAGTTCCACGACAGAAGGGAGAACCCAGTACTTC. It translates to CASSSTTEGRTQYF.

This clonotype was counted a few times. The CDR3 does not end in the conserved phenylalanine or tryptophan, so this is likely a read error. The rearrangement uses TRBV12-3 or TRBV12-4 and TRBJ1-5; 7 nucleotides match TRBD1. Trimming at V came to 6 bases and at J to 3 bases, leaving 11 bases not matched to a gene. The CDR3 totals 16 residues. The CDR3 region is CASSPSDRVYNQPQHS. The CDR3, as DNA: TGTGCCAGCAGCCCCTCCGACAGGGTCTACAATCAGCCCCAGCATTCT.

This clonotype was counted many times. The chain links TRBV12-3 or TRBV12-4 to TRBJ1-1; no firm D call. The CDR3 runs 12 residues. The germline V and J ends were trimmed by 5 bases and 4 bases, with 8 bases remaining between them. DNA for the CDR3: TGTGCCAGCAGTGGAGGATTCACTGAAGCTTTCTTT. Translation gives CASSGGFTEAFF.

This clonotype was seen only a few times. The chain joins TRBV30 to TRBJ1-2, with D unclear. Germline loops: CDR1 GTSNPN, CDR2 SVGIG (reference sequence). This CDR3 contains 15 residues. Trimming pared 1 base from V and 5 bases from J, leaving 17 bases between. The CDR3 DNA follows: TGTGCCTGGAGTGACTGGCTTGGCAGAGCTTATGGCTACACCTTC. Translating gives CAWSDWLGRAYGYTF. Using reference TRBV30 and TRBJ1-2 for the parts outside the CDR3, the full variable domain is SQTIHQWPATLVQPVGSPLSLECTVEGTSNPNLYWYRQAAGRGLQLLFYSVGIGQISSEVPQNLSASRPQDRQFILSSKKLLLSDSGFYLCAWSDWLGRAYGYTFGSGTRLTVV.

This clonotype showed up many times. This chain links TRBV12-3 or TRBV12-4 with TRBJ2-5; D gene uncertain. The V gene lost 4 bases and the J gene lost 5 bases, with 11 bases spanning the gap. CDR3 size: 13 residues. As DNA, the CDR3 is TGTGCCAGCAGTTCGTTCGTGAGGGAGACCCAGTACTTC. Its protein product is CASSSFVRETQYF.

The V and J genes are TRBV2 and TRBJ2-1, with 10 bases matching TRBD1. Losses at the gene ends were 4 bases for V and 6 bases for J; bases not matched to a gene: 3. Germline-derived CDR1 and CDR2 are SNHLY and FYNNEI. The CDR3 spans 14 residues. The CDR3 sequence is CASSGQGAGNEQFF. The CDR3 DNA sequence: TGTGCCAGCAGTGGACAGGGGGCAGGCAATGAGCAGTTCTTC.